This record looks at one TCR beta chain sequence and its context. Healthy HIV-negative adults without recent acute infections or vaccinations served as donors. Produced via immunoSEQ multiplex PCR; TCRdb's table is partial and in-frame only. The table has around 1.4 million clones, approximately 98.5% seen once. Trimming removed 8 bases from V and 4 bases from J, with 17 bases in between. The V gene's germline CDR1 is MNHEY and CDR2 SMNVEV (reference sequence). There are 14 residues in the CDR3. These data originate in a study of shared clonotypes between healthy human individuals. Overall study: The composition of the donors was two women and a few men aged 18 to 49. Used for every donor were three CD4 naive, three CD4 memory, two CD8 naive and one CD8 memory plate.

The sample taken for sequencing was naive CD4+ T cells sorted from blood. Subset: CD45RA+ positively selected. The clonotype comes from a man in his thirties or forties in good health. The genes are TRBV27 and TRBJ1-2; D gene ambiguous. The CDR3 is CASGKAVEGYGYTF. CDR3 in DNA: TGTGCCAGCGGGAAGGCGGTGGAAGGCTATGGCTACACCTTC.